Presented here are 18 T cell receptor beta chains from one specimen sequenced in a study of blood T cell repertoires in COVID-19. Only in-frame clones appear in the TCRdb table, and some are missing; sequencing was by immunoSEQ multiplex PCR. Of about 160,000 clones in the sample, approximately 92% were seen once. Sequenced input: peripheral blood. The origin of the receptors is a woman between 50 and 59 years old with acute or convalescent COVID-19.

The chain combines TRBV10-1 with TRBJ1-4, with 8 bases that match TRBD1. Germline V gives CDR1 WNHNN, CDR2 SYGVQD (reference sequence). V dropped 6 bases and J dropped 8; count of bases not matched to a gene: 14. The CDR3 spans 16 residues. The CDR3 sequence: CASRGPGRGQGEKLFF. In DNA, the CDR3 is TGCGCCAGCAGGGGGCCCGGCAGGGGGCAAGGCGAAAAACTGTTTTTT.

The chain carries TRBV5-4 and TRBJ1-2; 8 positions agree with TRBD1. CDR3 length: 15 residues. The germline gives CDR1 SGHNT, CDR2 YYREEE (reference sequence). V lost 1 base, J lost 8 bases, and 10 bases stayed unmatched. The CDR3 bases are TGTGCCAGCAGCTTGCAGGGGGCGTTAGGGTCCGGCTACACCTTC. Translating gives CASSLQGALGSGYTF.

The sample holds a few counts of this clone. The J gene is TRBJ2-7, the V gene TRBV5-5, with D perhaps matching TRBD1 (5 bases). Germline CDR1 and CDR2: SGHKS and YYEKEE (reference sequence). The CDR3 has 16 residues. Trimming removed 2 bases at V and 2 bases at J, with 17 bases between. As DNA, the CDR3 is TGTGCCAGCAGCTTAAGCGCCATAGGCAGGGCCTACGAGCAGTACTTC. Translated: CASSLSAIGRAYEQYF.

This chain joins TRBV2 and TRBJ2-1; TRBD2 matches at 11 bases. The germline gives CDR1 SNHLY, CDR2 FYNNEI. This CDR3 spans 18 amino acids. J was trimmed by 4 bases and V by 4 bases; bases with no gene match: 12. CDR3 nucleotides: TGTGCCAGCAGTGGCATTCGTCCCGGGACTAGCGGATACAATGAGCAGTTCTTC. This encodes CASSGIRPGTSGYNEQFF.

The CDR3 DNA reads TGTGCCAGCAGCGCGGTCCGCCGGGACATAAGGACCAATAACTATGGCTACACCTTC. Translation: CASSAVRRDIRTNNYGYTF. V usage is TRBV13 and J usage is TRBJ1-2; D perhaps matches TRBD1 (6 bases). Trimming took 5 bases from V and 1 from J, leaving 26 bases between them. The CDR3 length is 19 residues. Per the germline V gene, CDR1 is PRHDT and CDR2 is FYEKMQ (reference sequence).

The V and J genes are TRBV18 and TRBJ2-7; 7 nucleotides agree with TRBD2. Germline CDR1 KGHSH, CDR2 LQKENI. The CDR3 covers 16 residues. Unmatched junction bases numbered 12, after V lost 5 bases and J lost 2 bases. CDR3 protein: CASSRRKGGDPYEQYF. The CDR3 DNA follows: TGTGCCAGCTCAAGGAGGAAGGGAGGGGACCCCTACGAGCAGTACTTC.

V gene TRBV9 combines with J gene TRBJ1-6; D unresolved. Per germline, CDR1 SGDLS and CDR2 YYNGEE. V was pared by 0 bases and J by 4 bases, with 14 bases between. The length of the CDR3 is 17 residues. The DNA for the CDR3 is TGTGCCAGCAGCGTAGATGAGGGTAGAGAATATAATTCACCCCTCCACTTT. The encoded protein is CASSVDEGREYNSPLHF. Complete variable domain (other parts from reference TRBV9 and TRBJ1-6): DSGVTQTPKHLITATGQRVTLRCSPRSGDLSVYWYQQSLDQGLQFLIQYYNGEERAKGNILERFSAQQFPDLHSELNLSSLELGDSALYFCASSVDEGREYNSPLHFGNGTRLTVT.

The chain links TRBV4-3 to TRBJ2-1; 13 bases fit TRBD2. CDR3 length equals 17 residues. Trimming removed 3 bases from V and 9 bases from J; junction bases left unmatched: 11. From germline, CDR1 is LGHNA and CDR2 YSLEER. CDR3 sequence: CASSQGTGLAGDIEQFF. The CDR3 DNA follows: TGCGCCAGCAGCCAGGGGACAGGACTAGCGGGAGATATTGAGCAGTTCTTC.

The chain has TRBV4-1 and TRBJ1-3; D is uncertain. The CDR3 spans 16 residues. CDR1 MGHRA and CDR2 YSYEKL come from the germline V gene. Between the trimmed V and J ends, which lost 0 bases and 0 bases, there was a span of 9 bases. In nucleotides, the CDR3 is TGCGCCAGCAGCCAAGAGGCGGGGAGCTCTGGAAACACCATATATTTT. It is translated as CASSQEAGSSGNTIYF.

The chain carries TRBV6-5 and TRBJ2-1, with a weak D call TRBD1 (5 bases). The V gene lost 6 bases and the J gene lost 4 bases, with 10 bases spanning the gap. The CDR3 consists of 13 residues. Germline assignment: CDR1 MNHEY and CDR2 SVGAGI. The CDR3, as DNA: TGTGCCAGCAGCCAGGACACTTACAATGAGCAGTTCTTC. Translation: CASSQDTYNEQFF.

The chain combines TRBV16 with TRBJ2-4; TRBD1 is a possible D gene (6 bases). V gave up 1 base and J gave up 5 bases, with 18 bases separating them. Germline CDR1 and CDR2: KGHSY and FQNENV. The CDR3 consists of 17 residues. CDR3 protein: CASSQWVSGAGENIQYF. The CDR3 DNA reads as TGTGCCAGCAGCCAATGGGTATCAGGGGCTGGAGAAAACATTCAGTACTTC. Filled out from reference TRBV16 and TRBJ2-4, the complete variable domain reads GEEVAQTPKHLVRGEGQKAKLYCAPIKGHSYVFWYQQVLKNEFKFLISFQNENVFDETGMPKERFSAKCLPNSPCSLEIQATKLEDSAVYFCASSQWVSGAGENIQYFGAGTRLSVL.

The chain employs TRBV6-5 and TRBJ1-2, with TRBD1 identical over 7 bases. Germline V gene data show CDR1 as MNHEY and CDR2 as SVGAGI. Losses at the gene ends were 2 bases for V and 6 bases for J; bases not matched to a gene: 9. The CDR3 runs to 15 residues. CDR3 amino acids: CASSYLTGKKDGYTF. Here the CDR3 DNA reads TGTGCCAGCAGTTACCTGACAGGGAAGAAGGATGGCTACACCTTC.

The rearrangement links TRBV12-5 to TRBJ1-5; 7 positions agree with TRBD1. The V and J ends lost 5 bases and 6 bases, in that order; junction bases with no gene match: 10. Germline V CDR1 and CDR2: LGHNT, FRNRAP. The CDR3 has 15 amino acids. In DNA, the CDR3 is TGTGCTAGTGGTCAGCTACAGGGGCCGGGTCAGCCCCAGCATTTT. It codes for CASGQLQGPGQPQHF.

Regarding this clone: Other nucleotide sequences from this sample produce the same CDR3. The J gene is TRBJ2-7, the V gene TRBV27; 11 positions match TRBD1. V lost 9 bases and J lost 3; bases outside the gene matches: 7. Germline V gene lookup returns CDR1 MNHEY and CDR2 SMNVEV (reference sequence). This CDR3 has 14 residues. CDR3 coding DNA: TGTGCCAGTTCGACCGGGACAGGGGGCTACGAGCAGTACTTC. Translated: CASSTGTGGYEQYF.

The V and J genes are TRBV9 and TRBJ2-7, with a tentative D call TRBD2 (5 bases). Germline assignment: CDR1 SGDLS and CDR2 YYNGEE. The CDR3 length is 13 residues. Trimming removed 0 bases from V and 3 bases from J, with 7 bases in between. The CDR3 region is CASSVEGSYEQYF. DNA for the CDR3: TGTGCCAGCAGCGTAGAAGGGAGCTACGAGCAGTACTTC.

The gene calls are TRBV28 and TRBJ1-2; D unresolved. Trimming stripped 7 bases from V and 8 bases from J, with 14 bases between. This CDR3 has 12 amino acids. In germline, CDR1 is MDHEN, CDR2 SYDVKM. The CDR3 sequence is CASMAPGKGYTF. DNA of the CDR3: TGTGCCAGCATGGCCCCGGGGAAAGGCTACACCTTC.

Here the CDR3 reads CASTRERFFGYTF. The CDR3 bases are TGTGCCAGCACCCGGGAAAGGTTTTTTGGCTACACCTTC. The genes are TRBV6-5 and TRBJ1-2; D call uncertain. This CDR3 is 13 amino acids long. V was cut by 7 bases and J by 7 bases, with 16 bases left in between. CDR1 is MNHEY, CDR2 SVGAGI, per germline.

The chain joins TRBV28 to TRBJ1-5; TRBD1 agrees at 7 bases. With 5 bases clipped from V and 0 bases from J, the junction kept 1 base outside the gene matches. The CDR3 consists of 14 residues. Germline CDR1 reads MDHEN; CDR2 reads SYDVKM. This CDR3 is CASSPGGSNQPQHF. The CDR3 nucleotides are TGTGCCAGCAGTCCAGGGGGTAGCAATCAGCCCCAGCATTTT.